There are many counts of the clone carrying this T cell receptor (beta chain). Any patient presenting with uncontrolled infection, other autoimmune disease, pregnancy or lactation was left out. Clinical symptoms, serum thyroxine and TRAb, thyroid ultrasound and orbital computed tomography together formed the diagnostic basis. The data are from a study of T cells in Graves' hyperthyroidism and ophthalmopathy. The overall study: Any treatment followed the collection of peripheral blood at initial diagnosis.

TCR beta CDR3 sequences were amplified from RNA transcripts. HTBI primers drove first-round RT-PCR of the TCR CDR3. TCRdb ran MiXCR on the multiplex PCR reads and lists one entry per CDR3 protein. The sample includes about 640,000 distinct CDR3 sequences, roughly 20% of them seen just once. Input material: blood. This sequence originates from a man aged 25 to 40 with Graves' ophthalmopathy.

CDR3 region: CASSLEQGNQPQHF. The CDR3, as DNA: TGTGCCAGCAGTCTGGAACAGGGCAATCAGCCCCAGCATTTT. This chain links TRBV2 with TRBJ1-5; possibly TRBD1 for D (5 bases). The V end lost 5 bases, the J end lost 2 bases, and 10 bases lay between the germline ends. CDR1 and CDR2 (germline): SNHLY, FYNNEI. There are 14 residues in the CDR3.